Listed here is a single TCR beta chain. Its antigen is currently unknown. Original handling: Quality scores were absent from the junction-only immunoSEQ sequences, so filtering differed. This table comes from immunoSEQ multiplex PCR, and its TCRdb copy is limited to in-frame clones, with some not included. D and trimming were read from the DNA, whereas the V and J calls and clone size are those reported in that table. The sample consists of over 400,000 clones, 90% to 96% of them appearing once. These data are taken from a study of shared clonotypes between healthy human individuals. Study-wide results and limits: Naive subsets tended to show greater estimated richness than memory subsets. The naive CD4 repertoires of a handful of donors were compared, and roughly 5% of clonotypes were shared.

The CDR3 has 15 amino acids. V lost 1 base to trimming and J lost 6 bases, with 14 bases between them. CDR1 and CDR2 (germline): SNHLY, FYNNEI. The V gene is TRBV2, the J gene TRBJ2-3; the D gene is possibly TRBD1 (5 bases). The sequencing sample was made of naive CD4+ T cells sorted from blood. Described subset: CD45RA+ positively selected. This clonotype was sampled from a woman in her 30s in good health. The CDR3: CASSEGTRLTDTQYF. CDR3 nucleotides: TGTGCCAGCAGTGAAGGGACAAGGCTTACGGATACGCAGTATTTT.